These 2 T cell receptor beta chains originate from one sample sequenced in a study of radiation and T cells in renal cell carcinoma. The time point was: blood 4 weeks post-SBRT, at nephrectomy. The treatment: 15 Gy SBRT to primary tumor, nephrectomy 4 weeks later. Here immunoSEQ multiplex PCR was the method, and the copy in TCRdb shows in-frame clones only, minus some. The data show around 180,000 clones, with about 88% seen just once and around 10% held by the top ten. The source material was blood, sampled from a patient whose treatment included radiotherapy and nephrectomy. Every receptor here comes from a woman between 50 and 59 years old with renal cell carcinoma.

The chain is built from TRBV5-4 and TRBJ1-2, with TRBD1 matching over 10 bases. CDR3 length: 15 residues. V lost 3 bases to trimming and J lost 7 bases; unmatched junction nucleotides: 9. CDR1 and CDR2 (germline): SGHNT, YYREEE (reference sequence). The CDR3 DNA reads TGTGCCAGCAGCTGGCAGGGACAGGGGTCGTTTGGCTACACCTTC. Its translation: CASSWQGQGSFGYTF.

The chain joins TRBV5-1 to TRBJ2-3, with 9 bases identical to TRBD2. The V gene end was trimmed by 2 bases and the J gene end by 1 base; junction bases not matched to a gene: 5. Germline assignment: CDR1 SGHRS and CDR2 YFSETQ. The CDR3 contains 16 residues. DNA for the CDR3: TGCGCCAGCAGCTTCATAGCGGGGGTGGGCACAGATACGCAGTATTTT. It codes for CASSFIAGVGTDTQYF. Full variable domain (missing parts from reference TRBV5-1 and TRBJ2-3): KAGVTQTPRYLIKTRGQQVTLSCSPISGHRSVSWYQQTPGQGLQFLFEYFSETQRNKGNFPGRFSGRQFSNSRSEMNVSTLELGDSALYLCASSFIAGVGTDTQYFGPGTRLTVL.